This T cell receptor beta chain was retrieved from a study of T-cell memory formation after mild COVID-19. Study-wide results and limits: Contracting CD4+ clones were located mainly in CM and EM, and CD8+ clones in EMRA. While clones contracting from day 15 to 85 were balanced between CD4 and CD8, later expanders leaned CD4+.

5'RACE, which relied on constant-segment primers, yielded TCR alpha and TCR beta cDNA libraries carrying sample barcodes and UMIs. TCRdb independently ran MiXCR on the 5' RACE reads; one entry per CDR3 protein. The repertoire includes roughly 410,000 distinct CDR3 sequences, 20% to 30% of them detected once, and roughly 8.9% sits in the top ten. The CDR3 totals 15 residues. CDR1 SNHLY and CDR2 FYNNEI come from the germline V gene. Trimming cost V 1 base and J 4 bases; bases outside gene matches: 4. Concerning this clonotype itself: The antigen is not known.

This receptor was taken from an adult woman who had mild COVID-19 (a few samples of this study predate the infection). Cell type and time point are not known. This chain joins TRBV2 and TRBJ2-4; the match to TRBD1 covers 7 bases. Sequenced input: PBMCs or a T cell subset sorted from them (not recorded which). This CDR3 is CASSEGRDRKNIQYF. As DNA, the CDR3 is TGTGCCAGCAGTGAAGGTCGGGACAGAAAAAACATTCAGTACTTC.